This entry lists 29 T cell receptor beta chains sequenced from one sample in a study of T-cell reconstitution after alpha-beta-depleted transplantation in children. Preparation of the TCRbeta library involved a method that used unique molecular identifiers. MiXCR was run by TCRdb on the PCR reads, yielding one entry per CDR3 protein. Of some 530,000 distinct CDR3 sequences listed, about 12% were seen once; the top ten hold around 5.6%. Material: PBMCs from the stem cell graft donor, obtained from the stem cell graft. The receptors come from a human donor who donated a stem cell graft to a child with combined immunodeficiency.

V and J are TRBV29-1 and TRBJ2-7; D is perhaps TRBD1 or TRBD2 (5 bases each). Germline lookup yields CDR1 SQVTM and CDR2 ANQGSEA. Trimming removed 7 bases at V and 1 base at J, with 14 bases between. The CDR3 is 13 amino acids. As DNA, the CDR3 is TGCAGCGGGGGAACGGGACGGTCCTACGAGCAGTACTTC. As protein: CSGGTGRSYEQYF.

This clonotype was seen ten or more times. This chain links TRBV6-2 or TRBV6-3 with TRBJ2-7; D gene unclear. This CDR3 is 14 amino acids long. Trimming removed 1 base from V and 2 bases from J, with 9 bases in between. The germline V gene encodes CDR1 MNHEY and CDR2 SVGEGT. The CDR3 region is CASSYFSGAYEQYF. DNA of the CDR3: TGTGCCAGCAGTTACTTTTCGGGTGCCTACGAGCAGTACTTC.

V and J are TRBV27 and TRBJ1-3; 7 positions agree with TRBD1. Per the germline V gene, CDR1 is MNHEY and CDR2 is SMNVEV (reference sequence). V lost 5 bases and J lost 4; bases outside the gene matches: 11. The CDR3 loop spans 16 amino acids. This CDR3 reads CASSERQGSYGNTIYF. Written as DNA, the CDR3 is TGTGCCAGCAGTGAGCGACAGGGATCGTACGGAAACACCATATATTTT.

This clonotype was seen many times. The V call is TRBV6-2 or TRBV6-3, the J call TRBJ2-1, with 9 nucleotides matching TRBD2. CDR1 is MNHEY and CDR2 is SVGEGT in the germline V gene. This CDR3 region has 16 residues. The ends lost 0 bases at V and 5 bases at J; junction bases unmatched: 5. CDR3 sequence (DNA): TGTGCCAGCAGTTACTCCGGGACTAGCCTACACAATGAGCAGTTCTTC. As protein: CASSYSGTSLHNEQFF.

This clonotype was recorded many times. V is TRBV9 and J is TRBJ1-6; the D gene is possibly TRBD1 (5 bases). Germline V gives CDR1 SGDLS, CDR2 YYNGEE. The CDR3 consists of 15 residues. V was trimmed by 0 bases and J by 7 bases, leaving 11 bases between them. The CDR3 DNA follows: TGTGCCAGCAGCGTAGCTCTGGGACCAAATTCACCCCTCCACTTT. It encodes CASSVALGPNSPLHF.

This clonotype was seen more than once but under ten times. The chain joins TRBV3-1 to TRBJ2-7; 9 positions match TRBD1. The CDR3 has 17 residues. Germline-derived CDR1 and CDR2 are LGHDT and YNNKEL (reference sequence). V gave up 0 bases and J gave up 2 bases; unmatched junction bases: 8. The CDR3 region is CASSQDTWTGVTYEQYF. The CDR3 bases are TGTGCCAGCAGCCAAGATACTTGGACAGGGGTCACCTACGAGCAGTACTTC.

This clonotype was detected once. The genes are TRBV20-1 and TRBJ2-1; 7 bases map to TRBD1. The CDR3 sequence is 14 residues long. The germline V gene encodes CDR1 DFQATT and CDR2 SNEGSKA (reference sequence). V lost 5 bases and J lost 7; bases outside the gene matches: 11. CDR3 residues: CSALPPDRRNEQFF. In DNA, the CDR3 is TGCAGTGCTTTGCCCCCGGACAGGCGGAATGAGCAGTTCTTC.

This clonotype was seen more than once but under ten times. This chain links TRBV28 with TRBJ1-5; 8 nucleotides match TRBD1. Losses at the gene ends were 8 bases for V and 5 bases for J; bases not matched to a gene: 5. CDR1 is MDHEN and CDR2 is SYDVKM in the germline V gene. The CDR3 totals 13 residues. CDR3 DNA sequence: TGTGCCAGCCAGGACAGGGTGGATCAGCCCCAGCATTTT. Translating it yields CASQDRVDQPQHF.

This rearrangement joins TRBV4-3 to TRBJ2-7; D not certain. Per germline, CDR1 LGHNA and CDR2 YSLEER. The CDR3 has 15 amino acids. V was cut by 5 bases and J by 3 bases, with 17 bases left in between. The CDR3 reads CASSLQLTGYYEQYF. The CDR3 bases are TGCGCCAGCAGCTTACAATTGACTGGCTACTACGAGCAGTACTTC.

There are many counts of this clonotype. CDR3 nucleotides: TGTGCCAGCAGGCTTACGACACAACCACAAGAGACCCAGTACTTC. Translated, it gives CASRLTTQPQETQYF. This chain uses TRBV12-3 or TRBV12-4 with TRBJ2-5; D uncertain. V dropped 6 bases and J dropped 2 bases, with 16 bases sitting between them. This CDR3 is 15 amino acids long.

The V and J genes are TRBV6-2 or TRBV6-3 and TRBJ2-3; D might be TRBD1 (5 bases). Germline lookup yields CDR1 MNHEY and CDR2 SVGEGT. This CDR3 contains 14 residues. Trimming cost V 5 bases and J 4 bases, with 13 bases left between them. Here the CDR3 reads CASSLDRRSDTQYF. Written as DNA, the CDR3 is TGTGCCAGCAGTCTCGACAGAAGGTCAGATACGCAGTATTTT.

This clonotype has more than one count but fewer than ten. The V and J genes are TRBV4-3 and TRBJ2-6; perhaps TRBD2 as D (6 bases). CDR1 and CDR2 (germline): LGHNA, YSLEER. CDR3 size: 19 residues. V shed 0 bases and J shed 3 bases, with 18 bases lying between them. The CDR3 loop reads CASSQDGSWGVSGANVLTF. The CDR3, as DNA: TGCGCCAGCAGCCAAGATGGAAGTTGGGGGGTCAGTGGGGCCAACGTCCTGACTTTC.

The chain uses TRBV12-3 or TRBV12-4 and TRBJ2-3; no clear D gene. Trimming took 3 bases from V and 5 from J, leaving 9 bases between them. The CDR3 extends over 13 amino acids. The CDR3 region is CASSFGSIDTQYF. CDR3 bases: TGTGCCAGCAGTTTTGGGTCCATAGATACGCAGTATTTT.

The genes are TRBV6-1 and TRBJ2-7, with D possibly TRBD2 on 6 matching bases. CDR3 size: 17 residues. The germline V gene has CDR1 MNHNS and CDR2 SASEGT. V lost 2 bases and J lost 0, with 17 bases in between. CDR3 residues: CASSESSGGDLSYEQYF. The CDR3 coding sequence is TGTGCCAGCAGTGAAAGTAGTGGCGGGGACCTCTCCTACGAGCAGTACTTC.

This clonotype was counted at least ten times. The chain uses TRBV20-1 and TRBJ2-1; D may correspond to TRBD1 or TRBD2 (5 bases each). V lost 5 bases and J 8 bases, leaving 22 bases between the germline ends. Germline CDR1 and CDR2: DFQATT and SNEGSKA (reference sequence). The CDR3 extends over 15 amino acids. The CDR3 coding sequence is TGCAGTGCTCCCAAGGGGACGACGGAAGGGGATGAGCAGTTCTTC. Translating it yields CSAPKGTTEGDEQFF.

This clonotype showed up just a few times. This chain links TRBV29-1 with TRBJ2-7, with D perhaps TRBD2 (5 bases). Germline V CDR1 and CDR2: SQVTM, ANQGSEA. CDR3 length: 13 amino acids. The V gene lost 6 bases and the J gene lost 0 bases, with 12 bases spanning the gap. This chain's CDR3 is CSVILTTSYEQYF. CDR3 nucleotides: TGCAGCGTGATCCTGACTACCTCCTACGAGCAGTACTTC.

The sample holds a few counts of this clonotype. The V call is TRBV6-2 or TRBV6-3, the J call TRBJ2-3; D call uncertain. Germline lookup yields CDR1 MNHEY and CDR2 SVGEGT. This CDR3 has 14 residues. Trimming left V 4 bases short and J 5 bases short, with 13 bases between. CDR3 DNA: TGTGCCAGCAGTTCCCTAACTACTGGAGATACGCAGTATTTT. This gives the protein CASSSLTTGDTQYF.

This clonotype was seen ten or more times. The V call is TRBV6-5, the J call TRBJ2-2; D may match TRBD1 or TRBD2 (5 bases each). Germline V gene data show CDR1 as MNHEY and CDR2 as SVGAGI. The CDR3 totals 16 residues. The germline V and J ends were trimmed by 0 bases and 3 bases, with 11 bases remaining between them. CDR3 region: CASSYSTGPYTGELFF. DNA for the CDR3: TGTGCCAGCAGTTACTCTACGGGACCCTACACCGGGGAGCTGTTTTTT.

This clonotype was found many times. CDR3 in amino acids: CASSPYTSASYEQYF. The CDR3 nucleotides read TGTGCCAGCAGCCCCTATACTTCTGCCTCCTACGAGCAGTACTTC. This chain joins TRBV7-2 and TRBJ2-7; D unclear. The CDR3 is 15 residues long. Trimming stripped 5 bases from V and 0 bases from J, with 14 bases between. Per germline, CDR1 SGHTA and CDR2 FQGNSA.

In this sample, this clonotype turned up a few times. The gene calls are TRBV12-3 or TRBV12-4 and TRBJ1-1, with a possible D match to TRBD1 (5 bases). The V gene lost 3 bases and the J gene lost 2 bases, with 10 bases spanning the gap. This CDR3 is built from 14 residues. CDR3 in amino acids: CASSFGGPNTEAFF. The CDR3 DNA is TGTGCCAGCAGTTTCGGGGGACCCAACACTGAAGCTTTCTTT.

The V and J genes are TRBV5-1 and TRBJ2-7, with D possibly matching TRBD1 (6 bases). The length of the CDR3 is 16 residues. Per the germline V gene, CDR1 is SGHRS and CDR2 is YFSETQ. V shed 3 bases and J shed 0 bases, with 16 bases lying between them. CDR3 amino acids: CASSSHLATGSYEQYF. CDR3 coding DNA: TGCGCCAGCAGCTCTCACTTGGCGACAGGCTCCTACGAGCAGTACTTC.

This clonotype appeared a few times. The rearrangement uses TRBV5-1 and TRBJ1-3, with a possible D match to TRBD1 (6 bases). Germline V gene lookup returns CDR1 SGHRS and CDR2 YFSETQ. Trimming took off 4 bases at V and 4 bases at J, with 12 bases between the two ends. This CDR3 contains 14 residues. In DNA form, the CDR3 reads TGCGCCAGCAGCCTCAGGGGAACGGGAAACACCATATATTTT. Protein: CASSLRGTGNTIYF. The whole variable domain, filled in from reference TRBV5-1 and TRBJ1-3, reads KAGVTQTPRYLIKTRGQQVTLSCSPISGHRSVSWYQQTPGQGLQFLFEYFSETQRNKGNFPGRFSGRQFSNSRSEMNVSTLELGDSALYLCASSLRGTGNTIYFGEGSWLTVV.

CDR3 DNA: TGTGCCAGCAGTTACTCGAACAGGGGGACCCCAGAGACCCAGTACTTC. It codes for CASSYSNRGTPETQYF. The V gene is TRBV6-2 or TRBV6-3, the J gene TRBJ2-5; TRBD1 aligns across 8 bases. The CDR3 is 16 amino acids. The germline CDR1 and CDR2 sequences are MNHEY and SVGEGT. Unmatched junction bases numbered 7, after V lost 0 bases and J lost 4 bases.

This clonotype was picked up many times. The chain carries TRBV12-3 or TRBV12-4 and TRBJ2-2; a possible D gene is TRBD2 (5 bases). Trimming pared 0 bases from V and 6 bases from J, leaving 8 bases between. The CDR3 spans 14 residues. CDR3 residues: CASSLASGAGELFF. The CDR3, as DNA: TGTGCCAGCAGTTTAGCAAGCGGAGCCGGGGAGCTGTTTTTT.

This clonotype was observed at least ten times. V gene TRBV6-6 combines with J gene TRBJ2-7, with D perhaps TRBD1 (6 bases). The V gene's germline CDR1 is MNHNY and CDR2 SVGAGI (reference sequence). CDR3 length: 13 residues. The V end was cut by 2 bases, the J end by 9 bases, with 14 bases between. This CDR3 reads CASSYNRETVQYF. In DNA, the CDR3 is TGTGCCAGCAGTTACAACAGGGAGACTGTGCAGTACTTC.

The CDR3 nucleotides read TGTGCCACCAGCAGAGCGCAGGTTGAAAAACTGTTTTTT. Translation gives CATSRAQVEKLFF. The J gene is TRBJ1-4, the V gene TRBV15, with no clear D. Trimming pared 1 base from V and 7 bases from J, leaving 7 bases between. Germline-derived CDR1 and CDR2 are LNHNV and YYDKDF (reference sequence). The CDR3 consists of 13 residues.

This clonotype appeared a few times. V gene TRBV12-3 or TRBV12-4 combines with J gene TRBJ2-2; D is possibly TRBD1 (6 bases). Trimming removed 6 bases at V and 1 base at J, with 9 bases between. The CDR3 is 14 amino acids. The CDR3 DNA reads as TGTGCCAGCAGCCAGACAGGGAACACCGGGGAGCTGTTTTTT. Its protein is CASSQTGNTGELFF.

This clonotype was recorded a few times. The V gene is TRBV6-1, the J gene TRBJ1-2; TRBD1 matches 8 bases. The J segment lost 4 bases and the V segment lost 8 bases, leaving 12 bases of the junction unmatched. The CDR3 consists of 15 residues. Germline V CDR1 and CDR2: MNHNS, SASEGT. For the CDR3, the DNA is TGTGCCAGCCGCCTCAGGACAGGGACCTTCTATGGCTACACCTTC. Translating gives CASRLRTGTFYGYTF.

The V call is TRBV28, the J call TRBJ2-7; no clear D. The CDR3 loop spans 13 amino acids. Trimming stripped 3 bases from V and 4 bases from J, with 10 bases between. Per the germline V gene, CDR1 is MDHEN and CDR2 is SYDVKM. The CDR3 is CASSLSPVYEQYF. The CDR3 DNA follows: TGTGCCAGCAGTTTGAGTCCCGTGTACGAGCAGTACTTC.